A single sample is the source of the 5 T cell receptor beta chains below, sequenced in a study of tumour-infiltrating T cells in Burkitt lymphoma. Using immunoSEQ multiplex PCR, the repertoire was profiled, and TCRdb retains in-frame clones only, with some absent. The sample lists 43,000 or so clones, less than 35% occurring once. What was sequenced was tumor tissue. The receptor source for this set is a human donor with Burkitt lymphoma.

This clone is judged medium-sized. The chain uses TRBV11-2 and TRBJ2-7, with TRBD2 matching over 7 bases. The V and J ends lost 5 bases and 2 bases, in that order; junction bases with no gene match: 3. CDR3 length equals 13 residues. Per germline, CDR1 SGHAT and CDR2 FQNNGV. CDR3 in DNA: TGTGCCAGCAGCCCCGGGGGGACCTACGAGCAGTACTTC. It codes for CASSPGGTYEQYF.

This clone was seen a handful of times. The rearrangement links TRBV4-2 to TRBJ1-2; TRBD1 matches 10 bases. The V segment lost 1 base and the J segment 4 bases; nucleotides outside the gene matches: 9. The CDR3 totals 17 residues. Germline CDR1 is LGHNA and CDR2 is YNFKEQ. CDR3 in amino acids: CASSQGAVRQGAYGYTF. The CDR3 DNA sequence: TGTGCCAGCAGCCAAGGTGCGGTCCGACAGGGGGCCTATGGCTACACCTTC.

Here the CDR3 DNA reads TGTGCCAGCTCACCACAAGAGAACACTGAAGCTTTCTTT. It translates to CASSPQENTEAFF. The chain joins TRBV18 to TRBJ1-1; D unresolved. This CDR3 comprises 13 residues. Trimming took 1 base from V and 1 from J, leaving 4 bases between them. CDR1 and CDR2 from the germline V gene are KGHSH and LQKENI.

This clone appeared a few times. The chain joins TRBV18 to TRBJ2-5; D unresolved. In germline, CDR1 is KGHSH, CDR2 LQKENI. Trimming shortened V by 8 bases and J by 5 bases, and 21 bases separated the two germline ends. The CDR3 extends over 15 amino acids. Here the CDR3 DNA reads TGTGCCAGCCTCCTCCGACGCGAAGGTGATGAGACCCAGTACTTC. This encodes CASLLRREGDETQYF.

The genes are TRBV7-2 and TRBJ1-2, with 8 bases identical to TRBD1. Trimming took 4 bases from V and 4 from J; bases not matched to a gene: 2. Germline V gives CDR1 SGHTA, CDR2 FQGNSA. The CDR3 loop spans 13 amino acids. Here the CDR3 reads CASSSGQGYGYTF. The CDR3, as DNA: TGTGCCAGCAGCTCTGGACAGGGCTATGGCTACACCTTC.